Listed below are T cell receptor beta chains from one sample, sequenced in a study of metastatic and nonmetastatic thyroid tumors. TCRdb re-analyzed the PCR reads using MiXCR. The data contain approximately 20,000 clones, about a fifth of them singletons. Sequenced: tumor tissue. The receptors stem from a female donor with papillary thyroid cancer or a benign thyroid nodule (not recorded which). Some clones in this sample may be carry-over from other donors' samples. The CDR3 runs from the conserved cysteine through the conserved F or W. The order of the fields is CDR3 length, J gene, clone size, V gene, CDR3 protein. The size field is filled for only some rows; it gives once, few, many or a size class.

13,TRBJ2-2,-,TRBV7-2,CASSLFDPGELFF
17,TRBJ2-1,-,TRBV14,CASSQDLRLAGSNEQFF
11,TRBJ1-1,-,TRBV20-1,CSARVTSEAFF
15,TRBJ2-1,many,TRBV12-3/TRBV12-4,CASSLRPSSYNEQFF
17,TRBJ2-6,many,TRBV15,CATSSRGGTSGANVLTF
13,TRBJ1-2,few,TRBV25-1,CASSEFYRGGYTF
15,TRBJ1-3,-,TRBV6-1,CASSEALGAGNTIYF
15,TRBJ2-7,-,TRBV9,CASSVDGGTNYYQYF
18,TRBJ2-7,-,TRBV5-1,CASSLGSQTGVSTLGLYF
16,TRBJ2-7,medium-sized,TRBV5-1,CASSYTPGQGGYEQYF
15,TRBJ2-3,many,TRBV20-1,CSADGKGGSTDTQYF
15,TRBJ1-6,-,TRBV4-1,CASSQDEDLNSPLHF
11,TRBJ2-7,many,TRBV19,CASSNRYEQYF
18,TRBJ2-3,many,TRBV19,CASSILGRLAGDYDTQYF
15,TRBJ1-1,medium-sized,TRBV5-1,CASSSEVTVGTEAFF
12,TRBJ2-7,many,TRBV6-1,CASSESKYEQYF
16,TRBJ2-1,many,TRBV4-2,CASSQGLAGGSNEQFF
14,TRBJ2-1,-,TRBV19,CASSIVGFNNEQFF
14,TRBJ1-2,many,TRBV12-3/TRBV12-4,CASSLDRGIYGYTF
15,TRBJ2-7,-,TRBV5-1,CASSLKGAQRYEQYF
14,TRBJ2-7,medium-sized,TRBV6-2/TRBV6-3,CASSHGTRRREQYF
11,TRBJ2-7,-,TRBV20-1,CSAGMLYEQYF
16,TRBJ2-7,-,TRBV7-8,CASSLGGRTGPYEQYF
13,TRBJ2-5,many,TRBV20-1,CSAYRQGQETQYF
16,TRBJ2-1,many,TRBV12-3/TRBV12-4,CASSFSWGRPRGEQFF
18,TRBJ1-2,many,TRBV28,CASSLDRDRVLGYYGYTF
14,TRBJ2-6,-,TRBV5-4,CASISFSGADVLTF
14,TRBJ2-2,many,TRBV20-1,CSARTGKNTGELFF
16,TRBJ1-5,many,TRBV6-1,CASSEAGTGGNQPQHF
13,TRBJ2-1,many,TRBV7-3,CASSLVGWNEQFF
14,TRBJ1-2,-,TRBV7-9,CASSSTLSNYGYTF
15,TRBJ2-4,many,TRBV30,CAWSPWGLAKNIQYF
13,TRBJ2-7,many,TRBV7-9,CASSLARPSEQYF
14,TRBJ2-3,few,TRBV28,CASSTSESTETQYF
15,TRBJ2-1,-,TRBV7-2,CASSQDVARYNEQFF
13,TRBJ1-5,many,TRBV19,CASSTHLNQPQHF
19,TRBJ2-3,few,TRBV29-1,CSVELSFPLGAGDTDTQYF
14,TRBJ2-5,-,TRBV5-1,CASSKDGGKETQYF
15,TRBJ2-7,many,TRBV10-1,CASSEIKGDLYEQYF
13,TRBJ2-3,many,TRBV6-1,CASSEAQRDTQYF
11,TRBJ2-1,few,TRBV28,CASSYVDEQFF
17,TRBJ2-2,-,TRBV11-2,CASSSQQGAENTGELFF
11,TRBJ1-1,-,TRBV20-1,CSARDQGEAFF
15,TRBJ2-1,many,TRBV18,CASSPLGQGSNEQFF
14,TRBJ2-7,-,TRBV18,CASSPGTAIYEQYF
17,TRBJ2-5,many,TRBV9,CASSVGRWEGRVETQYF
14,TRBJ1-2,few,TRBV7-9,CASSYNPDSYGYTF
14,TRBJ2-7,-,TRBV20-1,CSARNSGTRYEQYF
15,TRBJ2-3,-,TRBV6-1,CASSGLAGAADTQYF
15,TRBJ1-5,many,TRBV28,CASSLWTGGNQPQHF
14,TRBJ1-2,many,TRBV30,CAWSSGSWDYGYTF
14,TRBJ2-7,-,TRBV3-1,CASSDEFDLNEQYF
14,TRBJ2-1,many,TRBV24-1,CATSETTGGIEQFF
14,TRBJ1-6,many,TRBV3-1,CASSRDPRYSPLHF
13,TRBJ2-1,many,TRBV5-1,CASSLSTHNEQFF
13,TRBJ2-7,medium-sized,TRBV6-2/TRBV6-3,CASSYSLTGEQYF
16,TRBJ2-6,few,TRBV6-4,CASSDTSGSGANVLTF
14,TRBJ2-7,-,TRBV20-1,CSSKTTGGPYEQYF
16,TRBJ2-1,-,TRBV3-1,CASSYGLAGTYNEQFF
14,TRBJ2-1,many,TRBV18,CASSPYLLAGEQFF